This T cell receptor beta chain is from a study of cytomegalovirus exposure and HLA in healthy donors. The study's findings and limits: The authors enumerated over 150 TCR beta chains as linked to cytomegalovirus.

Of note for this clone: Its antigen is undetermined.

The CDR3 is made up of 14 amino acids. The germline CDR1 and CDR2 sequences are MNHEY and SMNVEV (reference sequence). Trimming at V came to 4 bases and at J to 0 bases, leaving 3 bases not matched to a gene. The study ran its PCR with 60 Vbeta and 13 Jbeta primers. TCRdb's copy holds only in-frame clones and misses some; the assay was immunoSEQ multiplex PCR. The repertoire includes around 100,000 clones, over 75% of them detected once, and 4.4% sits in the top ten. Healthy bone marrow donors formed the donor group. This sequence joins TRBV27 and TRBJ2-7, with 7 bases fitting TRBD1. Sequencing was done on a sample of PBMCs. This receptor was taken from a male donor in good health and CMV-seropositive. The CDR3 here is CASSWDSISYEQYF. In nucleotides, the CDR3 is TGTGCCAGCAGTTGGGACAGCATCTCCTACGAGCAGTACTTC.